This record concerns one T cell receptor (beta chain) sequence. These data are taken from a study of blood T cell repertoires in COVID-19. Trimming took 5 bases from V and 2 from J, leaving 14 bases between them. The CDR3 contains 15 residues. Germline V CDR1 and CDR2: SEHNR, FQNEAQ (reference sequence). Method: immunoSEQ multiplex PCR; TCRdb's copy keeps in-frame clones and lacks some. The table includes approximately 150,000 clones, around 79% detected once. The sequencing input was peripheral blood. This chain links TRBV7-9 with TRBJ2-3; D not certain. This receptor was identified in a woman between 55 and 75 years old with COVID-19, enrolled during active disease. As DNA, the CDR3 is TGTGCCAGCAGCCCGGGTGCGCTCCCCACAGATACGCAGTATTTT. Protein product: CASSPGALPTDTQYF.